These T cell receptor beta chains were read from a single sample in a study of shared clonotypes between healthy human individuals. Clones were read by immunoSEQ multiplex PCR, and TCRdb kept only the in-frame ones, dropping some. This sample has about 1.5 million clones, with 95% to 99% found just once. The source material was naive CD4+ T cells sorted from blood. Source of these receptors: a man under 40 in good health. CDR3s include the opening cysteine and the closing phenylalanine or tryptophan. The D gene is left open where the match is weak. Clone sizes are given selectively: once, few, many, or a class where the clone is expanded.

clone_size d_call j_call v_call cdr3_nt cdr3_aa
- TRBD1 TRBJ2-7 TRBV28 TGTGCCAGCAGGCGTATGACAGGGAGTTGGCGGGACGAGCAGTACTTC CASRRMTGSWRDEQYF
- - TRBJ1-3 TRBV15 TGTGCCACCAGCAGAGACGGCGGACCGGAAGCGGGACGTAGGAACACCATATATTTT CATSRDGGPEAGRRNTIYF
- - TRBJ1-2 TRBV5-1 TGCGCCAGCAGCTTGGCGGCTGATTATGGCTACACCTTC CASSLAADYGYTF
- - TRBJ2-5 TRBV4-3 TGCGCCAGCAGCCAAGTGGAGGAGACCCAGTACTTC CASSQVEETQYF
- - TRBJ2-1 TRBV7-9 TGTGCCACCGGGCCTAGCGCTTTGTCGGAGCAGTTCTTC CATGPSALSEQFF
- TRBD2 TRBJ2-7 TRBV7-2 TGTGCCAGCAGCTTACTAGCGGGAGGCCCCTACGAGCAGTACTTC CASSLLAGGPYEQYF
- - TRBJ1-4 TRBV15 TGTGCCACCAGCAGCCCCAAGGGGCGTGAAAAACTGTTTTTT CATSSPKGREKLFF
- TRBD2 TRBJ2-3 TRBV28 TGTGCCAGCAGTTTACTGGGCGGGAGGACAGATACGCAGTATTTT CASSLLGGRTDTQYF
- TRBD1 TRBJ1-1 TRBV25-1 TGTGCCAGCCGCTTTACAGGGGTGAACACTGAAGCTTTCTTT CASRFTGVNTEAFF
- - TRBJ2-6 TRBV11-3 TGTGCCAGCAGCTTGGCGGGCTCTGGGGCCAACGTCCTGACTTTC CASSLAGSGANVLTF
once - TRBJ1-4 TRBV19 TGTGCCAGTACCCCCGGGACAACTAATGAAAAACTGTTTTTT CASTPGTTNEKLFF
- - TRBJ2-7 TRBV15 TGTGCCACCAGCAGAGATAAGGAGGCCTACGAGCAGTACTTC CATSRDKEAYEQYF